This T cell receptor beta chain was identified in a study of cytomegalovirus exposure and HLA in healthy donors. This clone occurred once. Antigen: not known. Germline V lookup: CDR1 MDHEN, CDR2 SYDVKM. The CDR3 extends over 12 amino acids. Whole-study results and caveats: Later analysis demonstrated an association between a missense DCLRE1C variant and TCR beta V- and J-gene trimming. An analysis done earlier found most TCR beta V segments productive about 87% or about 30% of the time.

PCR employed 60 Vbeta and 13 Jbeta primers. Data came from immunoSEQ multiplex PCR; TCRdb stores just in-frame clones and leaves some out. The sample has 160,000 or so clones, 80% seen once. The J gene is TRBJ2-5, the V gene TRBV28; D call uncertain. The J call may be incorrect, as the DNA end agrees better with TRBJ2-7. The TCR sequence derives from a man aged 25 to 45 in good health and CMV-seronegative. Sequenced sample: PBMCs. The CDR3 sequence is CASSLNGHEQYF. CDR3 nucleotide sequence: TGTGCCAGCAGCCTAAACGGTCACGAGCAGTACTTC.